The 31 T cell receptor beta chains in this list originate from one sample, sequenced in a study of shared T cell receptors in the human thymus. The table came from immunoSEQ multiplex PCR; TCRdb's copy has only in-frame clones and leaves some out. This sample has about 660,000 clones, with more than 75% found just once. This same sample was also taken into another study, of human thymus T cells.

Sequencing used thymocytes. The receptors come from a boy younger than two with a congenital heart defect.

V and J are TRBV30 and TRBJ1-2; D remains unclear. The CDR3 is 12 amino acids. The V gene's germline CDR1 is GTSNPN and CDR2 SVGIG (reference sequence). The V end was cut by 0 bases, the J end by 4 bases, with 6 bases between. The CDR3 loop is CAWSVQLYGYTF. CDR3 DNA sequence: TGTGCCTGGAGTGTACAGCTCTATGGCTACACCTTC.

V is TRBV11-3 and J is TRBJ2-2; 7 positions match TRBD2. CDR3 length: 17 amino acids. V was clipped by 2 bases and J by 5 bases; unmatched bases: 11. Germline lookup yields CDR1 SGHNT and CDR2 YENEEA. CDR3 DNA sequence: TGTGCCAGCAGCTTAATGGGGCCGGGGCGGGAGACCGGGGAGCTGTTTTTT. Translation gives CASSLMGPGRETGELFF. Full variable domain (outside the CDR3, taken from reference TRBV11-3 and TRBJ2-2): EAGVVQSPRYKIIEKKQPVAFWCNPISGHNTLYWYLQNLGQGPELLIRYENEEAVDDSQLPKDRFSAERLKGVDSTLKIQPAELGDSAVYLCASSLMGPGRETGELFFGEGSRLTVL.

The chain joins TRBV11-2 to TRBJ2-3; TRBD2 agrees at 8 bases. V trimming: 5 bases; J trimming: 2 bases; junction bases outside the gene matches: 9. The CDR3 covers 16 residues. CDR1 and CDR2 from the germline V gene are SGHAT and FQNNGV. The CDR3 reads CASSPPVSGATDTQYF. The CDR3 bases are TGTGCCAGCAGCCCCCCGGTTAGCGGGGCCACAGATACGCAGTATTTT.

This chain joins TRBV4-2 and TRBJ2-3, with a tentative D call TRBD2 (6 bases). Trimming took 0 bases from V and 11 from J, leaving 21 bases between them. Germline CDR1 and CDR2: LGHNA and YNFKEQ. The CDR3 loop spans 16 amino acids. CDR3 sequence (DNA): TGTGCCAGCAGCCAAGAAGAACCCTCGGGAGTAGAGCGGCAGTATTTT. It specifies CASSQEEPSGVERQYF.

The chain uses TRBV11-1 and TRBJ2-5; D is perhaps TRBD2 (6 bases). The CDR3 is 15 residues long. V lost 4 bases and J 4 bases, leaving 16 bases between the germline ends. CDR1 and CDR2 (germline): SGHAT, FQDESV (reference sequence). The CDR3 region is CASSSAYWRVETQYF. CDR3 coding DNA: TGTGCCAGCAGCTCGGCGTACTGGAGGGTAGAGACCCAGTACTTC.

This clone was recorded a few times. This chain uses TRBV30 with TRBJ2-1, with D perhaps matching TRBD2 (6 bases). Looked up from germline, CDR1 is GTSNPN and CDR2 is SVGIG (reference sequence). The CDR3 covers 15 residues. The germline V and J ends were trimmed by 3 bases and 3 bases, with 15 bases remaining between them. CDR3 nucleotides: TGTGCCTGGAGGATCCGGTGGAGGGGCTACAATGAGCAGTTCTTC. Translation gives CAWRIRWRGYNEQFF.

This clone appeared a few times. CDR3 sequence reads: CASSFRGRANSSTDTQYF. CDR3 nucleotides: TGTGCCAGCAGTTTCCGTGGGAGGGCCAACTCTAGCACAGATACGCAGTATTTT. The chain joins TRBV28 to TRBJ2-3, with 7 bases that match TRBD2. Trimming cost V 3 bases and J 0 bases; bases outside gene matches: 12. The CDR3 is 18 amino acids. In germline, CDR1 is MDHEN, CDR2 SYDVKM.

In this sample, this clone turned up once. The chain links TRBV4-2 to TRBJ2-4; D not certain. V lost 8 bases to trimming and J lost 0 bases, with 17 bases between them. The CDR3 runs 16 residues. CDR1 is LGHNA, CDR2 YNFKEQ, per germline. The CDR3 DNA sequence: TGTGCCAGCGGATGGAAGCGTTTGCTAGCCAAAAACATTCAGTACTTC. This gives the protein CASGWKRLLAKNIQYF.

The J gene is TRBJ2-5, the V gene TRBV14; 8 nucleotides line up with TRBD1. The germline V gene has CDR1 SGHDN and CDR2 FVKESK. V dropped 1 base and J dropped 5; count of bases not matched to a gene: 3. The CDR3 is made up of 14 amino acids. The CDR3 coding sequence is TGTGCCAGCAGCCAAGTGGACAGGGCGGAGACCCAGTACTTC. Its protein product is CASSQVDRAETQYF.

V usage is TRBV2 and J usage is TRBJ2-1; the match to TRBD2 covers 7 bases. This CDR3 is built from 18 residues. Germline V CDR1 and CDR2: SNHLY, FYNNEI. Losses at the gene ends were 3 bases for V and 5 bases for J; bases not matched to a gene: 16. The CDR3: CASSDYFGRGRRDNEQFF. CDR3 DNA sequence: TGTGCCAGCAGTGATTATTTTGGGCGGGGGAGACGCGACAATGAGCAGTTCTTC.

This clone was seen once. V and J are TRBV9 and TRBJ2-1; 8 nucleotides align to TRBD2. The junction had 8 bases not matched to a gene; V was cut back by 0 bases and J by 3 bases. This CDR3 contains 17 residues. Germline CDR1 reads SGDLS; CDR2 reads YYNGEE. CDR3 in amino acids: CASSVAGLDRYYNEQFF. CDR3 sequence (DNA): TGTGCCAGCAGCGTAGCGGGACTAGATCGGTACTACAATGAGCAGTTCTTC. Combining the CDR3 with reference TRBV9 and TRBJ2-1 gives the whole variable domain DSGVTQTPKHLITATGQRVTLRCSPRSGDLSVYWYQQSLDQGLQFLIQYYNGEERAKGNILERFSAQQFPDLHSELNLSSLELGDSALYFCASSVAGLDRYYNEQFFGPGTRLTVL.

To note about this clone: Different DNA sequences within this sample yield the same CDR3. V is TRBV19 and J is TRBJ1-4, with 9 positions matching TRBD1. V was pared by 8 bases and J by 8 bases, with 0 bases of the junction left unmatched. Germline values: CDR1 LNHDA, CDR2 SQIVND (reference sequence). This CDR3 is built from 11 residues. The CDR3 sequence: CASGTGEKLFF. The DNA of the CDR3 is TGTGCCAGTGGGACAGGGGAAAAACTGTTTTTT.

J is TRBJ2-4 and V is TRBV10-3; TRBD2 agrees at 9 bases. The CDR3 loop spans 16 amino acids. Trimming removed 6 bases from V and 9 bases from J; junction bases left unmatched: 15. CDR1 is ENHRY and CDR2 is SYGVKD in the germline V gene. CDR3 sequence: CAISDPGLAGYGIQYF. As DNA, the CDR3 is TGTGCCATCAGCGACCCGGGACTAGCAGGCTATGGCATTCAGTACTTC.

The gene calls are TRBV11-2 and TRBJ1-5, with D possibly matching TRBD1 (6 bases). Trimming took 5 bases from V and 9 from J, leaving 11 bases between them. Germline V gene data show CDR1 as SGHAT and CDR2 as FQNNGV. CDR3 size: 12 residues. CDR3 region: CASSPRGGPQHF. The CDR3 bases are TGTGCCAGCAGCCCCCGAGGGGGGCCCCAGCATTTT. Using reference TRBV11-2 and TRBJ1-5 for the parts outside the CDR3, the full variable domain is EAGVAQSPRYKIIEKRQSVAFWCNPISGHATLYWYQQILGQGPKLLIQFQNNGVVDDSQLPKDRFSAERLKGVDSTLKIQPAKLEDSAVYLCASSPRGGPQHFGDGTRLSIL.

The rearrangement links TRBV28 to TRBJ1-1; 9 bases fit TRBD1. The CDR3 covers 14 residues. V lost 5 bases, J lost 8 bases, and 9 bases stayed unmatched. Per germline, CDR1 MDHEN and CDR2 SYDVKM. In DNA form, the CDR3 reads TGTGCCAGCAGTGGGACAGGGAGCTTGCGGGAAGCTTTCTTT. The encoded protein is CASSGTGSLREAFF. The whole variable domain, remainder taken from reference TRBV28 and TRBJ1-1, is DVKVTQSSRYLVKRTGEKVFLECVQDMDHENMFWYRQDPGLGLRLIYFSYDVKMKEKGDIPEGYSVSREKKERFSLILESASTNQTSMYLCASSGTGSLREAFFGQGTRLTVV.

This chain connects TRBV29-1 to TRBJ2-3; 7 bases match TRBD2. Germline assignment: CDR1 SQVTM and CDR2 ANQGSEA. V lost 3 bases and J lost 4; bases outside the gene matches: 10. There are 15 residues in the CDR3. As DNA, the CDR3 is TGCAGCGTTGAGGTCGGGGGAGGGCCTCCAGATACGCAGTATTTT. It codes for CSVEVGGGPPDTQYF.

V gene TRBV27 combines with J gene TRBJ2-7; TRBD1 agrees at 10 bases. This CDR3 is 15 amino acids long. V trimming: 4 bases; J trimming: 3 bases; junction bases outside the gene matches: 6. The germline gives CDR1 MNHEY, CDR2 SMNVEV (reference sequence). In nucleotides, the CDR3 is TGTGCCAGCAGTTCCCAGGGACAGGGGAACTACGAGCAGTACTTC. It codes for CASSSQGQGNYEQYF.

The gene calls are TRBV30 and TRBJ1-3; a weak D match, TRBD1 (6 bases). Germline CDR1 GTSNPN, CDR2 SVGIG (reference sequence). The V end lost 0 bases, the J end lost 2 bases, and 8 bases lay between the germline ends. The CDR3 is 14 residues long. The CDR3 bases are TGTGCCTGGAGTGTTACAGGGCCTGGAAACACCATATATTTT. It yields the protein CAWSVTGPGNTIYF. Looking up the rest from reference TRBV30 and TRBJ1-3 gives the full variable domain: SQTIHQWPATLVQPVGSPLSLECTVEGTSNPNLYWYRQAAGRGLQLLFYSVGIGQISSEVPQNLSASRPQDRQFILSSKKLLLSDSGFYLCAWSVTGPGNTIYFGEGSWLTVV.

The chain joins TRBV4-3 to TRBJ2-3; 8 bases line up with TRBD2. The V and J ends lost 3 bases and 5 bases, in that order; junction bases with no gene match: 13. CDR1 LGHNA and CDR2 YSLEER come from the germline V gene. The CDR3 runs 17 residues. The CDR3 reads CASSQHGREGNRDTQYF. The CDR3 nucleotides read TGCGCCAGCAGCCAGCACGGGAGGGAGGGGAATCGAGATACGCAGTATTTT.

V and J are TRBV30 and TRBJ2-7; 13 nucleotides align to TRBD2. With V trimmed by 0 bases and J by 5 bases, 7 bases remained unmatched. The CDR3 covers 16 residues. In germline, CDR1 is GTSNPN, CDR2 SVGIG (reference sequence). CDR3 in DNA: TGTGCCTGGAGTGTTCCCGGGACTAGCGGGATTGACGAGCAGTACTTC. Residues: CAWSVPGTSGIDEQYF.

The rearrangement uses TRBV7-6 and TRBJ2-3; D is unclear. The CDR3 spans 16 residues. V was clipped by 1 base and J by 6 bases, with 17 bases between them. Germline V CDR1 and CDR2: SGHVS, FNYEAQ. CDR3 protein: CASSLGGSPSWDTQYF. The DNA of the CDR3 is TGTGCCAGCAGCTTAGGCGGCTCCCCTTCGTGGGATACGCAGTATTTT.

The V call is TRBV29-1, the J call TRBJ2-1; 16 bases map to TRBD2. V was pared by 5 bases and J by 12 bases, with 25 bases of the junction left unmatched. The CDR3 has 20 amino acids. Germline CDR1 SQVTM, CDR2 ANQGSEA. The CDR3 DNA reads TGCAGCGTTCCAGGGAAACCGGGACTAGCGGGAGGGCCCTGGTTATATAGGCAGTTCTTC. As protein: CSVPGKPGLAGGPWLYRQFF.

This clone has only one observation. This chain connects TRBV5-4 to TRBJ2-1; 11 positions agree with TRBD2. From germline, CDR1 is SGHNT and CDR2 YYREEE (reference sequence). The CDR3 consists of 15 residues. After removal of 5 bases from V and 6 bases from J, the junction contained 7 bases not matched to a gene. The CDR3 bases are TGTGCCAGCAGAATCCTAGCGGGAGGCTCCAATGAGCAGTTCTTC. As protein: CASRILAGGSNEQFF.

V usage is TRBV19 and J usage is TRBJ1-2; no clear D. Germline CDR1 LNHDA, CDR2 SQIVND (reference sequence). Between the trimmed V and J ends, which lost 2 bases and 3 bases, there was a span of 10 bases. The length of the CDR3 is 14 residues. In DNA, the CDR3 is TGTGCCAGTAGTATACGGGTAGCTGACTATGGCTACACCTTC. Amino acids: CASSIRVADYGYTF.

This clone was found once. V gene TRBV6-5 combines with J gene TRBJ1-2, with 10 bases fitting TRBD1. Unmatched junction bases numbered 10, after V lost 7 bases and J lost 8 bases. The germline CDR1 and CDR2 sequences are MNHEY and SVGAGI. This CDR3 is built from 14 residues. DNA for the CDR3: TGTGCCAGCAACCCGGACAGGGGGAGGGGGGGCTACACCTTC. It encodes CASNPDRGRGGYTF.

This chain connects TRBV5-5 to TRBJ1-5; D is possibly TRBD1 (5 bases). V dropped 5 bases and J dropped 1 base, with 19 bases sitting between them. CDR1 is SGHKS and CDR2 is YYEKEE in the germline V gene (reference sequence). CDR3 length: 17 residues. CDR3 coding DNA: TGTGCCAGCAGTTGGGATGGGGCCGTGGGGAGCAATCAGCCCCAGCATTTT. It encodes CASSWDGAVGSNQPQHF. Complete variable domain (other parts from reference TRBV5-5 and TRBJ1-5): DAGVTQSPTHLIKTRGQQVTLRCSPISGHKSVSWYQQVLGQGPQFIFQYYEKEERGRGNFPDRFSARQFPNYSSELNVNALLLGDSALYLCASSWDGAVGSNQPQHFGDGTRLSIL.

This chain uses TRBV4-1 with TRBJ1-1; TRBD1 matches at 7 bases. The CDR3 sequence is 18 residues long. With V trimmed by 0 bases and J by 0 bases, 10 bases remained unmatched. CDR1 is MGHRA, CDR2 YSYEKL, per germline. DNA of the CDR3: TGCGCCAGCAGCCAAGATCCCGACAGGGAAAGGATGAACACTGAAGCTTTCTTT. This sequence encodes CASSQDPDRERMNTEAFF.

The gene calls are TRBV7-3 and TRBJ2-4; TRBD2 is a possible D gene (6 bases). Germline CDR1 and CDR2: SGHTA and FQGTGA. V gave up 5 bases and J gave up 0 bases, with 11 bases separating them. The length of the CDR3 is 15 residues. The CDR3 DNA is TGTGCCAGCAGCCGGGACTTCTTAGCCAAAAACATTCAGTACTTC. This gives the protein CASSRDFLAKNIQYF.

This rearrangement joins TRBV11-3 to TRBJ2-3, with TRBD2 identical over 10 bases. This CDR3 region has 16 residues. CDR1 and CDR2 (germline): SGHNT, YENEEA. J lost 8 bases, V lost 8 bases, and 16 bases had no gene match. CDR3 in DNA: TGTGCCAGCGCCATTAAGCGGGAGGGAACCCCCGGTACGCAGTATTTT. This translates into CASAIKREGTPGTQYF.

The chain joins TRBV5-1 to TRBJ2-1, with TRBD2 identical over 9 bases. Looked up from germline, CDR1 is SGHRS and CDR2 is YFSETQ. Unmatched junction bases numbered 13, after V lost 0 bases and J lost 0 bases. There are 20 residues in the CDR3. The CDR3 coding sequence is TGCGCCAGCAGCTTGGGTGCGGCGGGAGGGCCCTCGAGCTCCTACAATGAGCAGTTCTTC. Its translation is CASSLGAAGGPSSSYNEQFF. The variable domain in full, completed from reference TRBV5-1 and TRBJ2-1, reads KAGVTQTPRYLIKTRGQQVTLSCSPISGHRSVSWYQQTPGQGLQFLFEYFSETQRNKGNFPGRFSGRQFSNSRSEMNVSTLELGDSALYLCASSLGAAGGPSSSYNEQFFGPGTRLTVL.

The chain joins TRBV7-8 to TRBJ2-2, with 11 positions matching TRBD2. From germline, CDR1 is SGHVS and CDR2 FQNEAQ. V shed 5 bases and J 4 bases; nucleotides not matched to a gene: 3. The CDR3 runs to 15 residues. CDR3 sequence (DNA): TGTGCCAGCAGCCTGCTAGCGGGAGGCACCGGGGAGCTGTTTTTT. Its protein is CASSLLAGGTGELFF.